The present entry profiles one TCR beta chain with its context. Germline V gene lookup returns CDR1 DFQATT and CDR2 SNEGSKA (reference sequence). Losses at the gene ends were 6 bases for V and 0 bases for J; bases not matched to a gene: 3. The CDR3 sequence is 13 residues long. Researchers used genomic DNA as the template to profile TCR beta VDJ and CDR3. TCRdb called the reads again in MiXCR, with one record for every CDR3 protein. The sample yields roughly 200,000 distinct CDR3 sequences, roughly 55% seen once. This entry is derived from a study of CD8+CD57+ T cells in acquired aplastic anemia. This receptor was identified in a human donor in good health. V is TRBV20-1 and J is TRBJ2-3; 7 bases align to TRBD1. Sequencing used sorted CD4+, CD8+, or CD8+CD57+ T cells (not recorded which) from PBMCs. The CDR3 is CSARQGSTDTQYF. In DNA, the CDR3 is TGCAGTGCCCGACAGGGAAGCACAGATACGCAGTATTTT.